This record concerns one TCR beta chain sequence. Its antigen is currently unknown. This CDR3 comprises 15 residues. Between the trimmed V and J ends, which lost 8 bases and 0 bases, there was a span of 17 bases. In germline, CDR1 is GTSNPN, CDR2 SVGIG (reference sequence). Reverse transcription of about 0.45 to 1 ug RNA was carried out with random hexamers. A multiplex approach, immunoSEQ multiplex PCR, amplified TCR beta CDR3 across 54 Vbeta and 13 Jbeta. One entry per CDR3 protein, called by TCRdb with MiXCR from the immunoSEQ multiplex PCR reads. This table has 53,000 or so distinct CDR3 sequences, 80% to 95% appearing once. This specimen comes from a study of CD8 T cells in Susac syndrome. General study findings and limits: It was acknowledged by the study that relatively few individuals were included in its TCR sequencing and HLA analysis.

The clonotype originates from a human donor in good health. The sample comprised CD8+ T cells from PBMCs. This rearrangement joins TRBV30 to TRBJ2-1; D possibly corresponds to TRBD2 (5 bases). CDR3: CAGEGVSSSYNEQFF. As DNA, the CDR3 is TGTGCCGGAGAGGGAGTCTCGAGCTCCTACAATGAGCAGTTCTTC.